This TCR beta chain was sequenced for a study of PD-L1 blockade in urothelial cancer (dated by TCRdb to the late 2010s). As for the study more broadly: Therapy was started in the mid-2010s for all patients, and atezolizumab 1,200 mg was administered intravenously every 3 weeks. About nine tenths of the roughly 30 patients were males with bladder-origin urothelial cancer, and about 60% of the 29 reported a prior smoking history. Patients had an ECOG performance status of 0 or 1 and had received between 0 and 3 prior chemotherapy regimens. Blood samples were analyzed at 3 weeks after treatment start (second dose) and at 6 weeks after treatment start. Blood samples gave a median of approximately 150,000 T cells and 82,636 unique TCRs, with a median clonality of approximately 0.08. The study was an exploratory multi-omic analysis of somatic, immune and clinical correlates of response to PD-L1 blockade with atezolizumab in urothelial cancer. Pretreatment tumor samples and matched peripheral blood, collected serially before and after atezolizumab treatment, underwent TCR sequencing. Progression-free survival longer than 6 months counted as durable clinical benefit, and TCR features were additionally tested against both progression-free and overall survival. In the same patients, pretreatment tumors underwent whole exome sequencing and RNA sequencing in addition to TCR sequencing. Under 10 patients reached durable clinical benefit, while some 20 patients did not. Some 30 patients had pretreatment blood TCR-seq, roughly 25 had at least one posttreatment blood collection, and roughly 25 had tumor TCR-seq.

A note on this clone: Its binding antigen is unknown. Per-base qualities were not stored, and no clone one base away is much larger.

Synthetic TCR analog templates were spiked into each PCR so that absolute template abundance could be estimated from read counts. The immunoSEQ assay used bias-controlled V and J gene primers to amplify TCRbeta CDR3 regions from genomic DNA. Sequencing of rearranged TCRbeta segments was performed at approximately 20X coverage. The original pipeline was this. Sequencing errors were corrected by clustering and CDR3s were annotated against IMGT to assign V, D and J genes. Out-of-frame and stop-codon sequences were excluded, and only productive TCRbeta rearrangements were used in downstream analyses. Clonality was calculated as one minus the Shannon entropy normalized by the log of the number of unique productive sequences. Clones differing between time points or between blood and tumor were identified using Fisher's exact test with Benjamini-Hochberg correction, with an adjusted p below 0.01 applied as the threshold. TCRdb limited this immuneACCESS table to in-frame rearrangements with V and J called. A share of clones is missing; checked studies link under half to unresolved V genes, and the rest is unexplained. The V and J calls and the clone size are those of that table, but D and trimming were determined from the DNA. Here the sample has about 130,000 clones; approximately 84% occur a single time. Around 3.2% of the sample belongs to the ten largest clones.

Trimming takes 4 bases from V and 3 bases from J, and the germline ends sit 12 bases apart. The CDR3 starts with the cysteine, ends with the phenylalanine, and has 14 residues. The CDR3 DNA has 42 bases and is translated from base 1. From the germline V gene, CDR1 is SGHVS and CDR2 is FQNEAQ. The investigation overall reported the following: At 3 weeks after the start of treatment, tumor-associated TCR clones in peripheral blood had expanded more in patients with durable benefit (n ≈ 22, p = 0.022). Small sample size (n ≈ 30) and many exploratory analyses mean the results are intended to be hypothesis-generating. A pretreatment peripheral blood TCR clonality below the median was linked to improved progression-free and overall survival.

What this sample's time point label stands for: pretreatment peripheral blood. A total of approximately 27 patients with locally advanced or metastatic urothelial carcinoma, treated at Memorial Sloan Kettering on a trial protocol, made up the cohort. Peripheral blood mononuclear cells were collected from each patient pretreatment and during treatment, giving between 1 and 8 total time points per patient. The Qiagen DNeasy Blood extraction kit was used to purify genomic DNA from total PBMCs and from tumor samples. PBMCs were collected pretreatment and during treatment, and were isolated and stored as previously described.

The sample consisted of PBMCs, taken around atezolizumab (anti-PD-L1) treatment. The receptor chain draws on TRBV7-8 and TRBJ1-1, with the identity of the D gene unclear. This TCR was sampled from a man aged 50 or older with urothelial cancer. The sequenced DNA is TGTGCCAGCAGCTCCAGTCAAAGTTACACTGAAGCTTTCTTT. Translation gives CASSSSQSYTEAFF.